Listed below are T cell receptor beta chains from one sample, sequenced in a study of T cell responses to AZD1222 COVID-19 vaccine. Produced via immunoSEQ multiplex PCR; TCRdb's table is partial and in-frame only. The table shows 65,000 to 75,000 clones, with roughly four fifths occurring only once. The sequences come from peripheral blood, collected on day 0 of AZD1222 vaccination. These receptors came from an adult in good health. Both conserved end residues are part of each CDR3. The D gene is left open where the match is weak. Some rows have no size entry. The others give once, few or many, or a class for an expanded clone.

clone_size	j_call	d_call	v_call	cdr3_nt	cdr3_aa
few	TRBJ1-2	-	TRBV6-5	TGTGCCAGCAGTTACTCTCCACTCGAGGGAAACTATGGCTACACCTTC	CASSYSPLEGNYGYTF
-	TRBJ1-6	-	TRBV5-6	TGTGCCAGCAGCCCGGGACGGTCGAATTCACCCCTCCACTTT	CASSPGRSNSPLHF
-	TRBJ1-5	TRBD1	TRBV7-9	TGTGCCAGCAGCCCTCCGGGGACAGGGGGCAATCAGCCCCAGCATTTT	CASSPPGTGGNQPQHF
-	TRBJ2-1	TRBD2	TRBV4-3	TGCGCCAGCAGCCAAGATACTAGCGGGGTGTACAATGAGCAGTTCTTC	CASSQDTSGVYNEQFF
many	TRBJ1-1	TRBD1	TRBV4-3	TGCGCCAGCAGCCAAGATCCTGGACAGGGTCGGGCTTTCTTT	CASSQDPGQGRAFF
-	TRBJ1-1	-	TRBV7-2	TGTGCCAGCAGCTCGACCCGTAACACTGAAGCTTTCTTT	CASSSTRNTEAFF
-	TRBJ2-7	-	TRBV3-1/TRBV3-2	TGTGCCAGCAGCCAGTGGGACCAGGAGTACGAGCAGTACTTC	CASSQWDQEYEQYF
-	TRBJ1-2	TRBD1	TRBV5-6	TGTGCCAGCACCGTAGCATCCCCCACAGGGGAAGGGGACTATGGCTACACCTTC	CASTVASPTGEGDYGYTF
-	TRBJ2-7	-	TRBV12-3/TRBV12-4	TGTGCCAGCAGTTTAGGGTGGACCCGTGTGTACTTC	CASSLGWTRVYF
-	TRBJ2-3	-	TRBV5-6	TGTGCCAGCAGCTTGGTCGGCCAGGGGATTGCAGATACGCAGTATTTT	CASSLVGQGIADTQYF
once	TRBJ2-5	TRBD2	TRBV5-4	TGTGCCAGCAGACGGACTAGCGGGGGGGCGGAAGAGACCCAGTACTTC	CASRRTSGGAEETQYF
-	TRBJ2-7	TRBD1	TRBV5-4	TGTGCCAGCAGCTGGGGACAGGGCACTTACGAGCAGTACTTC	CASSWGQGTYEQYF
-	TRBJ1-5	-	TRBV7-8	TGTGCCAGCAGCCCATTAAGCAATCAGCCCCAGCATTTT	CASSPLSNQPQHF
-	TRBJ1-6	TRBD1	TRBV7-2	TGTGCCAGCAGCTGGACCGGGACAGATTCACCCCTCCACTTT	CASSWTGTDSPLHF
-	TRBJ1-1	-	TRBV18	TGTGCCAGCTCAGCCAACCGGGGCGACACTGAAGCTTTCTTT	CASSANRGDTEAFF
-	TRBJ2-5	-	TRBV7-3	TGTGCCAGCAGCAAGAATTGGGGAGAGACCCAGTACTTC	CASSKNWGETQYF
-	TRBJ1-2	-	TRBV5-5	TGTGCCAGCACCCCCTCGGGTAGTAACTATGGCTACACCTTC	CASTPSGSNYGYTF
-	TRBJ1-5	-	TRBV3-1/TRBV3-2	TGTGCCAGCAGCCACGGGCTCGGCAGTAGCAATCAGCCCCAGCATTTT	CASSHGLGSSNQPQHF
-	TRBJ2-7	TRBD1	TRBV27	TGTGCCAGCAGTCAGATACAGGGGCAGCAGTACTTC	CASSQIQGQQYF
-	TRBJ1-4	-	TRBV11-2	TGTGCCAGCAGCGTTCGACTTGCAACTAATGAAAAACTGTTTTTT	CASSVRLATNEKLFF
-	TRBJ1-2	-	TRBV4-2	TGTGCCAGCAGCCAAGATGGGGCCATCCAGGACGGCTACACCTTC	CASSQDGAIQDGYTF
-	TRBJ2-6	-	TRBV5-4	TGTGCCAGCAGCTTTGGTACATACGGGGCCAACGTCCTGACTTTC	CASSFGTYGANVLTF
-	TRBJ1-2	-	TRBV7-3	TGTGCCAGCAGCTTAAGGGCAGATCCAGCACAGCACTATGGCTACACCTTC	CASSLRADPAQHYGYTF
-	TRBJ1-5	-	TRBV19	TGTGCCAGTAGTTCCGTAAGGGCTCTCCCGAAGGGCAATCAGCCCCAGCATTTT	CASSSVRALPKGNQPQHF
-	TRBJ2-1	-	TRBV7-2	TGTGCCAGCAGCCTACAGAATGAGCAGTTCTTC	CASSLQNEQFF
-	TRBJ2-3	TRBD1	TRBV5-1	TGCGCCAGCAAAGGGACAGGGGTTAAGGGTAGAGATACGCAGTATTTT	CASKGTGVKGRDTQYF
-	TRBJ2-5	-	TRBV11-2	TGTGCCAGCGGCCAACGATCCCATGAGACCCAGTACTTC	CASGQRSHETQYF
-	TRBJ2-7	-	TRBV7-8	TGTGCCAGCAGCCCATGGGGGGAGGACTACGAGCAGTACTTC	CASSPWGEDYEQYF
-	TRBJ1-2	-	TRBV21-1	TGTGCCAGCAGCAAATGGGGTGTAAGAGAGTTGGCTAACTATGGCTACACCTTC	CASSKWGVRELANYGYTF
-	TRBJ2-5	TRBD1	TRBV28	TGTGCCAGCAGTCCCAAGACAGGGGGCGTTGAGACCCAGTACTTC	CASSPKTGGVETQYF
-	TRBJ2-3	-	TRBV19	TGTGCCAGTAGTATAGAGCCTAGCACAGATACGCAGTATTTT	CASSIEPSTDTQYF
-	TRBJ1-5	-	TRBV5-6	TGTGCCAGCAGCTTGTGGGGGGGCCGGGGATATCAGCCCCAGCATTTT	CASSLWGGRGYQPQHF
-	TRBJ2-7	TRBD2	TRBV9	TGTGCCAGCAGCGTATTGAGCGGGGGGCTGTTTGAGCAGTACTTC	CASSVLSGGLFEQYF
-	TRBJ2-7	-	TRBV4-1	TGCGCCAGCAGCCAACAAGATAGTAGTCGGGGCCCCTACGAGCAGTACTTC	CASSQQDSSRGPYEQYF
-	TRBJ1-5	-	TRBV5-1	TGCGCCAGCAGCTTGGAGGGTGGGGGTACCAATCAGCCCCAGCATTTT	CASSLEGGGTNQPQHF
-	TRBJ2-5	-	TRBV2	TGTGCCAGCAGGGTAGCCAATCGGGAAGAGACCCAGTACTTC	CASRVANREETQYF
-	TRBJ1-1	-	TRBV11-3	TGTGCCAGCAGCTATACACGGAACACTGAAGCTTTCTTT	CASSYTRNTEAFF
-	TRBJ1-1	-	TRBV7-9	TGTGCCAGCGTGGAGGGTCGGACTGAAGCTTTCTTT	CASVEGRTEAFF
-	TRBJ2-3	-	TRBV6-4	TGTGCCAGCAGTAGGGGGAGTACAGATACGCAGTATTTT	CASSRGSTDTQYF
-	TRBJ2-5	-	TRBV5-6	TGTGCCAGCAGCTCGAGGGGGGCTGGCGAGACCCAGTACTTC	CASSSRGAGETQYF
-	TRBJ2-7	TRBD1	TRBV5-1	TGCGCCAGCAGCTTGGCCAGTGGGACAGTACTCTACGAGCAGTACTTC	CASSLASGTVLYEQYF
medium-sized	TRBJ2-7	TRBD1	TRBV27	TGTGCCAGCAGTTTTTTTCCAGGGGGCCCCTACGAGCAGTACTTC	CASSFFPGGPYEQYF
-	TRBJ1-4	-	TRBV11-2	TGTGCCAGCAGCTTATTGGGGGGGCCTAATGAAAAACTGTTTTTT	CASSLLGGPNEKLFF
-	TRBJ2-7	-	TRBV10-3	TGTGCCATCAGTGTCGGGACGGGCCCCGGCGAGCAGTACTTC	CAISVGTGPGEQYF
-	TRBJ2-2	TRBD2	TRBV5-5	TGTGCCAGCAGCCTAGCGGGGGGGCCAAACACCGGGGAGCTGTTTTTT	CASSLAGGPNTGELFF
-	TRBJ2-1	TRBD2	TRBV12-5	TGTGCTAGTGGTTTGGGACTGGGGACTAGCAATGAGCAGTTCTTC	CASGLGLGTSNEQFF
once	TRBJ1-4	TRBD1	TRBV9	TGTGCCAGCAGTGGACAGGCTTCCCCTGAAAAACTGTTTTTT	CASSGQASPEKLFF
-	TRBJ1-3	-	TRBV9	TGTGCCAGCAGCGTAGCCCCAGATGAAGGGAACACCATATATTTT	CASSVAPDEGNTIYF
-	TRBJ1-2	-	TRBV5-1	TGCGCCAGCAGCTTGGCGGGGGTCGGTGGCTACACCTTC	CASSLAGVGGYTF
once	TRBJ2-7	TRBD1	TRBV7-8	TGTGCCAGCAGCCTGGGACAGGGACTGGACGAGCAGTACTTC	CASSLGQGLDEQYF
-	TRBJ2-2	TRBD2	TRBV24-1	TGTGCCACCAGTGATTTCGAGGCGGGGGAGAAGGCCGGGGAGCTGTTTTTT	CATSDFEAGEKAGELFF